This T cell receptor (beta chain) was sequenced during a study of shared clonotypes between healthy human individuals. Only in-frame clones appear in the TCRdb table, and some are missing; sequencing was by immunoSEQ multiplex PCR. Of 2 million to 3 million clones in the sample, roughly 92% were seen once. This CDR3 region has 11 residues. Germline CDR1 MNHNS, CDR2 SASEGT. Trimming left V 5 bases short and J 6 bases short, with 4 bases between. Sequencing was performed on naive CD4+ T cells sorted from blood. As to subset: CD45RA+ positively selected. V gene TRBV6-1 combines with J gene TRBJ1-4, with D unresolved. The TCR originated in a man aged 18 to 30 in good health. The CDR3 sequence is CASSLYEKLFF. The CDR3 region has the DNA TGTGCCAGCAGTCTGTATGAAAAACTGTTTTTT.